This T cell receptor beta chain came from a study of identical twins. TCRdb passed the 5' RACE reads through MiXCR, listing each CDR3 protein once. The sample has approximately 690,000 distinct CDR3 sequences; 6% to 6.5% are singletons. The CDR3 has 14 amino acids. The V end was cut by 5 bases, the J end by 4 bases, with 15 bases between. This clonotype was detected ten times or more. Material for sequencing was naive T cells sorted from blood. This TCR came from a man younger than 30 in good health. The chain employs TRBV12-3 or TRBV12-4 and TRBJ2-7; either TRBD1 or TRBD2 may supply D (5 bases each). The CDR3 coding sequence is TGTGCCAGCAGTCCACCGGGACCGAATTACGAGCAGTACTTC. It is translated as CASSPPGPNYEQYF.